The next 3 T cell receptor beta chains were all read from a single sample in a study of a mutant IDH1 vaccine in newly diagnosed glioma. These receptors have no identified antigens. Clones were read by immunoSEQ multiplex PCR, and TCRdb kept only the in-frame ones, dropping some. The sample shows 30,000 to 40,000 clones, about four fifths of them seen only once. As for time point: week 5, during vaccination. Mutant IDH1 20-mer peptide, at 300 ug, made up each vaccine dose, with topical imiquimod. The sample in question was PBMCs, obtained from a glioma patient whose treatment included an IDH1 peptide vaccine. The receptors come from a man aged 50 or older with glioma.

This clone was recorded a few times. V is TRBV2 and J is TRBJ1-5; TRBD1 matches at 7 bases. Unmatched junction bases numbered 8, after V lost 4 bases and J lost 2 bases. Germline loops: CDR1 SNHLY, CDR2 FYNNEI. This CDR3 spans 16 amino acids. The CDR3 reads CASSGSGGAGNQPQHF. The CDR3 DNA follows: TGTGCCAGCAGTGGATCAGGGGGGGCGGGCAATCAGCCCCAGCATTTT.

This clone was counted only a few times. This chain links TRBV10-3 with TRBJ1-5; D may be TRBD1 (5 bases). The CDR3 runs to 13 residues. Deletions cut 6 bases from V and 5 bases from J, with 11 bases between. The germline gives CDR1 ENHRY, CDR2 SYGVKD. The CDR3: CAIRDMSDQPQHF. CDR3 DNA: TGTGCCATCAGGGACATGTCTGATCAGCCCCAGCATTTT.

The chain has TRBV27 and TRBJ1-4; TRBD1 aligns across 8 bases. Trimming cost V 5 bases and J 4 bases; bases outside gene matches: 6. This CDR3 comprises 15 residues. The germline V gene encodes CDR1 MNHEY and CDR2 SMNVEV (reference sequence). CDR3 amino acids: CASSPSGQVNEKLFF. The CDR3 nucleotides read TGTGCCAGCAGTCCGTCGGGACAGGTTAATGAAAAACTGTTTTTT.